The 2 T cell receptor beta chains given below trace back to one sample, sequenced in a study of T cells in Graves' hyperthyroidism and ophthalmopathy. The investigators amplified TCR beta CDR3 regions from RNA transcripts. HTBI primers drove first-round RT-PCR of the TCR CDR3. TCRdb called the multiplex PCR reads again in MiXCR, with one record for every CDR3 protein. The sample includes 250,000 to 400,000 distinct CDR3 sequences, roughly an eighth of them seen just once. The sample consisted of blood. Source of these receptors: a middle-aged woman with Graves' ophthalmopathy.

This clonotype was picked up many times. The chain uses TRBV7-2 and TRBJ2-5; tentatively, D is TRBD2 (7 bases). Germline CDR1 and CDR2: SGHTA and FQGNSA. V was shortened by 2 bases and J by 4 bases, with 17 bases between the two germline ends. The CDR3 sequence is 16 residues long. The CDR3 loop is CASSLLTGTTIETQYF. In nucleotides, the CDR3 is TGTGCCAGCAGCTTACTCACAGGGACTACAATAGAGACCCAGTACTTC.

In its sample, this clonotype was seen a few times. The chain combines TRBV12-3 or TRBV12-4 with TRBJ2-5, with D uncertain. Trimming stripped 2 bases from V and 1 base from J, with 8 bases between. This CDR3 comprises 14 residues. The CDR3 sequence: CASSLQVVQETQYF. For the CDR3, the DNA is TGTGCCAGCAGTTTACAGGTAGTCCAAGAGACCCAGTACTTC.